The 14 T cell receptor beta chains presented below share a single source sample, sequenced in a study of CD8 T cells in Susac syndrome (dated by TCRdb to about 2019). Libraries were prepared through the immunoSEQ multiplex PCR assay. RNA was extracted using the RNeasy kit, and about 0.5 to 1 ug of the RNA was reverse transcribed with random hexamers. TCRdb took the public reads, trimmed them with fastp at Q25, ran MiXCR for clone calling and kept in-frame beta chains. Merged by CDR3 protein, the rows form single entries marked with the most common genes and DNA. The sample has approximately 50,000 distinct CDR3 sequences on record, 85% to 95% of them singletons. The ten most abundant clones make up around 0.75% of the sample. The material sequenced was CD8+ T cells from PBMCs. The receptors originated from a human donor with Susac syndrome.

This sequence joins TRBV12-3 or TRBV12-4 and TRBJ2-1; tentatively, D is TRBD1 (8 bases). The CDR3 is 15 residues long. The V end was cut by 6 bases, the J end by 10 bases, with 22 bases between. CDR3 sequence (DNA): TGTGCCAGCAGCCCACTGGGGGGGACAGGCCTAGAGCAGTTCTTC. It encodes CASSPLGGTGLEQFF.

The J gene is TRBJ2-7, the V gene TRBV6-5; D is unresolved. Per germline, CDR1 MNHEY and CDR2 SVGAGI. Trimming took off 11 bases at V and 1 base at J, with 6 bases between the two ends. This CDR3 is built from 10 residues. CDR3 in DNA: TGTGCCTGGCCGTCCTACGAGCAGTACTTC. This sequence encodes CAWPSYEQYF.

This chain links TRBV7-9 with TRBJ2-3; weak D call: TRBD1 (5 bases). The germline V gene encodes CDR1 SEHNR and CDR2 FQNEAQ (reference sequence). The CDR3 runs 16 residues. V gave up 4 bases and J gave up 0 bases, with 14 bases separating them. The CDR3 region is CASSSGAVSSTDTQYF. The CDR3 region has the DNA TGTGCCAGCAGCTCTGGGGCAGTCTCTAGCACAGATACGCAGTATTTT.

This chain links TRBV7-3 with TRBJ2-2; maybe TRBD1 (6 bases). Germline CDR1 and CDR2: SGHTA and FQGTGA. The CDR3 sequence is 12 residues long. V lost 7 bases and J lost 5, with 8 bases in between. The CDR3 DNA reads as TGTGCCAGCAAGGGGGTTACCGGGGAGCTGTTTTTT. Its protein product is CASKGVTGELFF.

V usage is TRBV19 and J usage is TRBJ1-1, with D unclear. V was cut by 5 bases and J by 2 bases, with 9 bases left in between. Germline lookup yields CDR1 LNHDA and CDR2 SQIVND (reference sequence). This CDR3 contains 13 residues. CDR3 amino acids: CASSWVENTEAFF. CDR3 in DNA: TGTGCCAGTAGTTGGGTCGAAAACACTGAAGCTTTCTTT.

This chain connects TRBV12-3 or TRBV12-4 to TRBJ2-6; a weak D match, TRBD2 (6 bases). Trimming left V 6 bases short and J 1 base short, with 13 bases between. This CDR3 has 16 amino acids. CDR3 nucleotides: TGTGCCAGCAGCGAAGGGACTCTGTCTGGGGCCAACGTCCTGACTTTC. Protein product: CASSEGTLSGANVLTF.

The CDR3: CASSQWDRNNQPQHF. DNA of the CDR3: TGTGCCAGCAGTCAATGGGACAGGAACAATCAGCCCCAGCATTTT. The chain uses TRBV6-6 and TRBJ1-5, with 8 nucleotides matching TRBD1. The CDR3 totals 15 residues. V was clipped by 5 bases and J by 3 bases; unmatched bases: 6. Germline V lookup: CDR1 MNHNY, CDR2 SVGAGI (reference sequence).

This clonotype appeared a few times. This rearrangement joins TRBV6-2 or TRBV6-3 to TRBJ1-1, with D tentatively TRBD1 (5 bases). Germline CDR1 is MNHEY and CDR2 is SVGEGT. The CDR3 runs to 15 residues. Trimming pared 3 bases from V and 1 base from J, leaving 12 bases between. This CDR3 reads CASSYYGTPNTEAFF. The DNA for the CDR3 is TGTGCCAGCAGTTATTACGGGACGCCGAACACTGAAGCTTTCTTT.

The chain carries TRBV7-3 and TRBJ2-5; the D is unclear. The CDR3 loop spans 12 amino acids. Germline CDR1 SGHTA, CDR2 FQGTGA. V lost 4 bases, J lost 9 bases, and 12 bases lay in between. The CDR3: CASSWTPRAQYF. CDR3 nucleotides: TGTGCCAGCAGCTGGACCCCTCGGGCCCAGTACTTC. Full variable domain (remainder filled in from reference TRBV7-3 and TRBJ2-5): GAGVSQTPSNKVTEKGKYVELRCDPISGHTALYWYRQSLGQGPEFLIYFQGTGAADDSGLPNDRFFAVRPEGSVSTLKIQRTERGDSAVYLCASSWTPRAQYFGPGTRLLVL.

V usage is TRBV9 and J usage is TRBJ2-2; D possibly uses TRBD1 or TRBD2 (5 bases each). Trimming stripped 2 bases from V and 5 bases from J, with 7 bases between. CDR3 length: 13 amino acids. Looked up from germline, CDR1 is SGDLS and CDR2 is YYNGEE. The CDR3, as DNA: TGTGCCAGCAGCGTTTGGGGGACCGGGGAGCTGTTTTTT. It is translated as CASSVWGTGELFF.

This chain joins TRBV29-1 and TRBJ1-2; TRBD1 is a possible D gene (6 bases). Per germline, CDR1 SQVTM and CDR2 ANQGSEA. The CDR3 has 12 amino acids. V lost 7 bases to trimming and J lost 4 bases, with 13 bases between them. The CDR3 region is CSAKGQIYGYTF. The CDR3 DNA sequence: TGCAGCGCAAAAGGACAGATCTATGGCTACACCTTC.

V and J are TRBV25-1 and TRBJ1-2; 10 nucleotides line up with TRBD1. Germline loops: CDR1 MGHDK, CDR2 SYGVNS. The CDR3 is 14 amino acids. Germline trimming cut 4 bases from V and 6 bases from J; bases unmatched to any gene: 5. The CDR3 sequence is CASSVGGQGHGYTF. The CDR3 DNA reads TGTGCCAGCAGTGTGGGGGGACAGGGGCATGGCTACACCTTC.

The rearrangement links TRBV9 to TRBJ1-2, with D possibly being TRBD1 (5 bases). CDR1 and CDR2 from the germline V gene are SGDLS and YYNGEE. Trimming cost V 0 bases and J 8 bases, with 14 bases left between them. The CDR3 runs 14 residues. CDR3 in amino acids: CASSVVGATAGYTF. The CDR3 DNA sequence: TGTGCCAGCAGCGTAGTTGGGGCGACAGCCGGCTACACCTTC.

Notes on this clonotype: Germline and junction disagree at one end, which may indicate a read error. The gene calls are TRBV7-3 and TRBJ2-4; D remains unclear. The CDR3 has 13 amino acids. The germline CDR1 and CDR2 sequences are SGHTA and FQGTGA. CDR3 DNA: TGCGCCGACCACCGGGCCTCAGAAAACATTCAGTACTTC. This sequence encodes CADHRASENIQYF. The whole variable domain, remainder taken from reference TRBV7-3 and TRBJ2-4, is GAGVSQTPSNKVTEKGKYVELRCDPISGHTALYWYRQSLGQGPEFLIYFQGTGAADDSGLPNDRFFAVRPEGSVSTLKIQRTERGDSAVYLCADHRASENIQYFGAGTRLSVL.